The T cell receptor (beta chain) under discussion was sequenced for a study of naive and memory T cell subsets. Study-level results: Potentially, T cell activation and differentiation skew this RNA-based measurement.

A UMI-containing oligonucleotide was joined by 3' ligation to the TCR cDNA template. Reverse transcription used DNase-treated unsorted total RNA, aiming for roughly 1 to 1,100 ng. Four PCR rounds used nested alpha and beta constant region primers plus the SP2 primer. TCRdb itself ran the 5' RACE reads through MiXCR, one entry per CDR3 protein. The sample holds roughly 56,000 distinct CDR3 sequences, 7.2% seen once. This clonotype has just a few counts. Its antigen is undetermined. The source of this sequence is a male donor in good health.

CDR3 nucleotide sequence: TGTGCCAGCAGTGAGGAAGGGTTAGCCTACGAGCAGTACTTC. It yields the protein CASSEEGLAYEQYF. V gene TRBV2 combines with J gene TRBJ2-7, with D unresolved. V was pared by 3 bases and J by 2 bases, with 11 bases between. The CDR3 has 14 amino acids. The germline V gene has CDR1 SNHLY and CDR2 FYNNEI.